Each of the 26 T cell receptor beta chains below was sequenced from the same sample in a study of CD8 T cells in Susac syndrome (dated by TCRdb to about 2019). The receptor library was made with the immunoSEQ multiplex PCR assay. RNA was extracted with the RNeasy kit and about 0.5 to 1 ug was reverse transcribed using random hexamers. The raw public data were reprocessed by TCRdb itself: fastp quality trimming at Q25, MiXCR clonotype calling, in-frame beta chains only. CDR3 protein duplicates are merged, each entry listing the most common genes and DNA. The sample table shows 95,000 or so distinct CDR3 sequences, and about 93% are seen once. The biggest ten clones account for approximately 0.31% of the sample. Sequencing input: CD8+ T cells from PBMCs. These receptor sequences come from a human donor in good health.

This clonotype has a single count. The chain couples TRBV29-1 to TRBJ1-1, with D maybe TRBD1 (6 bases). Germline CDR1 reads SQVTM; CDR2 reads ANQGSEA. The V gene lost 7 bases and the J gene lost 1 base, with 13 bases spanning the gap. CDR3 length: 13 amino acids. CDR3 DNA sequence: TGCAGCGGGGCACCGGGACAGAACACTGAAGCTTTCTTT. Its translation is CSGAPGQNTEAFF.

The J gene is TRBJ2-1, the V gene TRBV4-1, with a weak D call TRBD1 (6 bases). The CDR3 consists of 15 residues. The germline CDR1 and CDR2 sequences are MGHRA and YSYEKL. Trimming shortened V by 7 bases and J by 2 bases, and 15 bases separated the two germline ends. CDR3 bases: TGCGCCAGCACCCCCCCCGGGACAACCTACAATGAGCAGTTCTTC. Its protein product is CASTPPGTTYNEQFF.

The chain couples TRBV15 to TRBJ1-5, with D tentatively TRBD1 (5 bases). Germline lookup yields CDR1 LNHNV and CDR2 YYDKDF (reference sequence). Trimming stripped 3 bases from V and 1 base from J, with 16 bases between. This CDR3 region has 17 residues. CDR3 residues: CATSSPSGGDSNQPQHF. CDR3 DNA: TGTGCCACCAGCAGCCCCTCCGGAGGGGACAGCAATCAGCCCCAGCATTTT.

The rearrangement uses TRBV5-6 and TRBJ1-2; no definite D call. Germline V gives CDR1 SGHDT, CDR2 YYEEEE. The CDR3 runs 14 residues. With 0 bases removed from V and 8 bases from J, the gap between germline ends came to 14 bases. The CDR3 nucleotides are TGTGCCAGCAGCTTGGGCGGACCTATACGAGGCTACACCTTC. Amino acids: CASSLGGPIRGYTF.

This sequence joins TRBV5-4 and TRBJ2-7; either TRBD1 or TRBD2 may supply D (5 bases each). From germline, CDR1 is SGHNT and CDR2 YYREEE (reference sequence). The CDR3 spans 13 residues. The V end was cut by 4 bases, the J end by 3 bases, with 11 bases between. This CDR3 reads CASSGGRIYEQYF. CDR3 DNA: TGTGCCAGCAGCGGGGGACGGATCTACGAGCAGTACTTC.

The chain employs TRBV20-1 and TRBJ1-5; unclear D gene. This CDR3 has 16 amino acids. V lost 0 bases to trimming and J lost 0 bases, with 12 bases between them. In germline, CDR1 is DFQATT, CDR2 SNEGSKA (reference sequence). In nucleotides, the CDR3 is TGCAGTGCTAGAGACCCTCAGACCGATAGCAATCAGCCCCAGCATTTT. Residues: CSARDPQTDSNQPQHF.

The chain carries TRBV7-2 and TRBJ2-4, with D possibly being TRBD1 (6 bases). The CDR3 extends over 14 amino acids. Looked up from germline, CDR1 is SGHTA and CDR2 is FQGNSA. Trimming left V 3 bases short and J 8 bases short, with 14 bases between. This CDR3 reads CASSLGQGRDIQYF. CDR3 DNA sequence: TGTGCCAGCAGCTTGGGGCAGGGGCGGGACATTCAGTACTTC.

Remarks on this clonotype: This likely comes from a read error, as the CDR3 has no conserved phenylalanine or tryptophan at its end. This chain links TRBV15 with TRBJ1-5; TRBD1 is a possible D gene (5 bases). Trimming stripped 6 bases from V and 4 bases from J, with 19 bases between. The CDR3 contains 16 residues. The germline V gene has CDR1 LNHNV and CDR2 YYDKDF (reference sequence). The CDR3 is CATREGAGGLNQPQHS. DNA of the CDR3: TGTGCCACCAGGGAAGGGGCGGGGGGATTGAATCAGCCCCAGCATTCT.

This sequence joins TRBV4-1 and TRBJ2-4; 7 bases map to TRBD2. Trimming removed 6 bases from V and 2 bases from J; junction bases left unmatched: 7. This CDR3 region has 15 residues. CDR1 is MGHRA and CDR2 is YSYEKL in the germline V gene. This CDR3 reads CASSPAGGSKNIQYF. In nucleotides, the CDR3 is TGCGCCAGCAGTCCCGCCGGGGGGTCCAAAAACATTCAGTACTTC.

This clonotype was detected once. This chain links TRBV13 with TRBJ2-5; no clear D gene. Germline assignment: CDR1 PRHDT and CDR2 FYEKMQ (reference sequence). The CDR3 length is 13 residues. Deletions cut 1 base from V and 5 bases from J, with 8 bases between. The CDR3 DNA sequence: TGTGCCAGCAGCTTAGCGGTAAAGGAGACCCAGTACTTC. It codes for CASSLAVKETQYF.

This chain joins TRBV27 and TRBJ1-2; D is undetermined. Germline V gene lookup returns CDR1 MNHEY and CDR2 SMNVEV (reference sequence). This CDR3 has 13 residues. V was pared by 0 bases and J by 3 bases, with 5 bases between. The CDR3 is CASSLSPHYGYTF. The CDR3 DNA sequence: TGTGCCAGCAGTTTATCCCCCCACTATGGCTACACCTTC.

The gene calls are TRBV5-4 and TRBJ2-5, with TRBD1 identical over 10 bases. Per the germline V gene, CDR1 is SGHNT and CDR2 is YYREEE (reference sequence). The CDR3 sequence is 16 residues long. J gave up 1 base and V 4 bases, and 7 bases lay outside the gene matches. The CDR3 protein is CASSADRGTGQETQYF. CDR3 DNA: TGTGCCAGCAGCGCGGACAGGGGGACTGGCCAAGAGACCCAGTACTTC.

The rearrangement links TRBV9 to TRBJ1-6, with D maybe TRBD1 (5 bases). Germline V gene data show CDR1 as SGDLS and CDR2 as YYNGEE. The CDR3 runs 15 residues. V was cut by 1 base and J by 7 bases, with 12 bases left in between. For the CDR3, the DNA is TGTGCCAGCAGCGTAACCGGGACGCAAAATTCACCCCTCCACTTT. This codes for CASSVTGTQNSPLHF.

The CDR3 is CASTPQGSTEAFF. The CDR3 nucleotides read TGTGCCAGCACCCCACAGGGGAGCACTGAAGCTTTCTTT. The V call is TRBV27, the J call TRBJ1-1, with 7 bases fitting TRBD1. CDR3 length equals 13 residues. The ends lost 7 bases at V and 4 bases at J; junction bases unmatched: 6. Germline V lookup: CDR1 MNHEY, CDR2 SMNVEV (reference sequence).

V usage is TRBV13 and J usage is TRBJ1-5; D is uncertain. Germline V CDR1 and CDR2: PRHDT, FYEKMQ (reference sequence). Trimming took 1 base from V and 6 from J, leaving 4 bases between them. This CDR3 has 12 residues. The CDR3 sequence: CASSLVGQPQHF. The DNA for the CDR3 is TGTGCCAGCAGCTTAGTTGGTCAGCCCCAGCATTTT.

The rearrangement joins TRBV19 to TRBJ2-7, with TRBD2 matching over 7 bases. This CDR3 contains 13 residues. With V trimmed by 5 bases and J by 3 bases, 4 bases remained unmatched. Germline lookup yields CDR1 LNHDA and CDR2 SQIVND (reference sequence). The CDR3 spells CASSLSGGYEQYF. The CDR3 nucleotides are TGTGCCAGTAGTCTTTCGGGGGGCTACGAGCAGTACTTC.

The genes are TRBV5-8 and TRBJ2-5; unclear D gene. Germline V gene data show CDR1 as SGHTS and CDR2 as YDEGEE. The V end lost 6 bases, the J end lost 1 base, and 10 bases lay between the germline ends. The CDR3 consists of 13 residues. The CDR3 region has the DNA TGTGCCAGCACCTCGGAGCGCCAAGAGACCCAGTACTTC. The encoded protein is CASTSERQETQYF.

The CDR3 here is CASSLVRRFWYQETQYF. The CDR3 nucleotides are TGTGCCAGCAGCTTAGTGCGGAGGTTCTGGTACCAAGAGACCCAGTACTTC. The chain uses TRBV7-9 and TRBJ2-5; a weak D match, TRBD2 (5 bases). The germline CDR1 and CDR2 sequences are SEHNR and FQNEAQ (reference sequence). Trimming cost V 1 base and J 0 bases, with 15 bases left between them. The CDR3 totals 17 residues.

The rearrangement joins TRBV9 to TRBJ1-2; D is possibly TRBD1 (5 bases). Germline CDR1 reads SGDLS; CDR2 reads YYNGEE. Trimming pared 4 bases from V and 3 bases from J, leaving 19 bases between. This CDR3 has 16 residues. DNA for the CDR3: TGTGCCAGCAGCTCCAGCGGGGGGGAAACGGACTATGGCTACACCTTC. This encodes CASSSSGGETDYGYTF. Complete variable domain (other parts from reference TRBV9 and TRBJ1-2): DSGVTQTPKHLITATGQRVTLRCSPRSGDLSVYWYQQSLDQGLQFLIQYYNGEERAKGNILERFSAQQFPDLHSELNLSSLELGDSALYFCASSSSGGETDYGYTFGSGTRLTVV.

V usage is TRBV27 and J usage is TRBJ1-2; 7 bases fit TRBD1. The CDR3 covers 15 residues. Germline loops: CDR1 MNHEY, CDR2 SMNVEV (reference sequence). Trimming took 4 bases from V and 1 from J; bases not matched to a gene: 6. The CDR3 spells CASSSRDSFNYGYTF. CDR3 DNA: TGTGCCAGCAGTTCCAGGGACAGCTTTAACTATGGCTACACCTTC.

The chain links TRBV7-8 to TRBJ2-3; a possible D gene is TRBD2 (6 bases). CDR3 length: 14 residues. V was pared by 3 bases and J by 2 bases, with 9 bases between. Germline CDR1 is SGHVS and CDR2 is FQNEAQ. The CDR3 reads CASSFGGLTDTQYF. CDR3 nucleotide sequence: TGTGCCAGCAGCTTTGGGGGACTCACAGATACGCAGTATTTT.

The gene calls are TRBV9 and TRBJ2-7; 8 nucleotides agree with TRBD1. The CDR3 covers 16 residues. Unmatched junction bases numbered 8, after V lost 3 bases and J lost 0 bases. Germline V gene data show CDR1 as SGDLS and CDR2 as YYNGEE. The CDR3 bases are TGTGCCAGCAGCGGCCCCTCAGGGGGCCGCTCCTACGAGCAGTACTTC. Its protein product is CASSGPSGGRSYEQYF.

CDR3 nucleotides: TGTGCCAGCAGGCCCGGGACGCAAGAGACCCAGTACTTC. Its translation is CASRPGTQETQYF. The rearrangement uses TRBV6-5 and TRBJ2-5; D assignment may be TRBD1 or TRBD2 (5 bases each). This CDR3 comprises 13 residues. Between the trimmed V and J ends, which lost 6 bases and 2 bases, there was a span of 10 bases. Germline CDR1 reads MNHEY; CDR2 reads SVGAGI.

The chain is built from TRBV5-1 and TRBJ2-5; tentative D call: TRBD2 (5 bases). CDR3 length: 14 amino acids. Looked up from germline, CDR1 is SGHRS and CDR2 is YFSETQ. The ends were cut back, 4 bases at V and 3 bases at J, with 13 bases in the middle. Written as DNA, the CDR3 is TGCGCCAGCAGCCCTGAGGGCCTTAAAGAGACCCAGTACTTC. Its protein product is CASSPEGLKETQYF.

The chain couples TRBV12-3 or TRBV12-4 to TRBJ2-3; no firm D call. This CDR3 is built from 13 residues. Trimming stripped 5 bases from V and 0 bases from J, with 6 bases between. The DNA for the CDR3 is TGTGCCAGCAGTGAAACTAGCACAGATACGCAGTATTTT. This translates into CASSETSTDTQYF.

The chain joins TRBV7-6 to TRBJ2-1, with D uncertain. V was trimmed by 1 base and J by 4 bases, leaving 8 bases between them. The CDR3 has 14 amino acids. Per the germline V gene, CDR1 is SGHVS and CDR2 is FNYEAQ. The CDR3 protein is CASSLGPEYNEQFF. The DNA for the CDR3 is TGTGCCAGCAGCTTAGGACCAGAGTACAATGAGCAGTTCTTC.